The T cell receptor beta chain described here comes from a study of T cells expressing NK-cell markers. Background on the study: The authors derived TCR beta repertoires from sorted CD3+CD56+NKG2C+, CD3+CD56+NKG2C- and CD3+CD56-NKG2C+ T cells.

TCRdb reprocessed the 5' RACE reads, with one entry per CDR3 protein and no DNA. Its table lists about 260,000 distinct CDR3 sequences. This CDR3 contains 17 residues. Sequencing input: blood T cells: a sorted CD56 or NKG2C T cell subset, CD4+ or CD8+ T cells, or bulk PBMC T cells (not recorded which). This TCR came from a man aged 18 to 30 in good health. The rearrangement links TRBV12-3 or TRBV12-4 to TRBJ2-4; TCRdb outputs TRBD2, but without DNA this stays unchecked. CDR3 loop: CASSPTGSGRAMTIQYF.